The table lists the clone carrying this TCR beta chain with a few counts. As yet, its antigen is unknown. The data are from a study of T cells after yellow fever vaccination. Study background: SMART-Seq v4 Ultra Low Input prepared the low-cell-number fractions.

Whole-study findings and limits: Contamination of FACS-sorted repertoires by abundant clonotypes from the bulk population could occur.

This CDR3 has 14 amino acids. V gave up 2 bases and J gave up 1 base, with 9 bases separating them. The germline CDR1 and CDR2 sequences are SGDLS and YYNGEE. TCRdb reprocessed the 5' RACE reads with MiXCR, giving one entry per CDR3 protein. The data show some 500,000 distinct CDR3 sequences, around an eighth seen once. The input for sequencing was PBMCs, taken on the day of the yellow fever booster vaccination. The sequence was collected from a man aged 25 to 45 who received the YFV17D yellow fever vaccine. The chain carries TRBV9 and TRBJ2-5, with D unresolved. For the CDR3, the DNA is TGTGCCAGCAGCGTGGGCTTTGGCCAAGAGACCCAGTACTTC. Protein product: CASSVGFGQETQYF.